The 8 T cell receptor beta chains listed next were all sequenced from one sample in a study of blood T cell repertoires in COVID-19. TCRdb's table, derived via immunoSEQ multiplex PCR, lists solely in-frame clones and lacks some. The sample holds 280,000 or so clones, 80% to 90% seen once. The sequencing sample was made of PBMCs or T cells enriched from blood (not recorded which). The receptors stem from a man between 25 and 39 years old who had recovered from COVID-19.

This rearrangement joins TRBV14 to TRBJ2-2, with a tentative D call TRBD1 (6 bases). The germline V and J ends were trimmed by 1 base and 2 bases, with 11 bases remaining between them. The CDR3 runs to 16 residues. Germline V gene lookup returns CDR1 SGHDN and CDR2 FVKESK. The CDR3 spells CASSQVGAGNTGELFF. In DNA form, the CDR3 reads TGTGCCAGCAGCCAAGTGGGGGCCGGTAACACCGGGGAGCTGTTTTTT.

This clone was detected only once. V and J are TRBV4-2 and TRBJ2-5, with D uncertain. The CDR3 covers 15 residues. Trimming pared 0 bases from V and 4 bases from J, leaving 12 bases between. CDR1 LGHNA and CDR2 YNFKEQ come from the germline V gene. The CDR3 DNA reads TGTGCCAGCAGCCAAGATTATACCCGAGCAGAGACCCAGTACTTC. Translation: CASSQDYTRAETQYF.

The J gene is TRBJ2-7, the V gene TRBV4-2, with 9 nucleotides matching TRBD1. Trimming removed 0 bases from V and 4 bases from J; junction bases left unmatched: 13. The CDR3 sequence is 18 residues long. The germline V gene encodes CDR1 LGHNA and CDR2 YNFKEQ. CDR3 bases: TGTGCCAGCAGCCAAGACTGGGATCAGGGGACAGGGTGGTACGAGCAGTACTTC. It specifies CASSQDWDQGTGWYEQYF.

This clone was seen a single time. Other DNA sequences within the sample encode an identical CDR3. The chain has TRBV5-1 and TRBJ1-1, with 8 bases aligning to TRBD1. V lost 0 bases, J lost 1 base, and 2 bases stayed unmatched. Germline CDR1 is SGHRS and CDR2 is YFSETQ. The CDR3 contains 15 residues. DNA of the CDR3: TGCGCCAGCAGCTTGGAGGGGACAGGGAACACTGAAGCTTTCTTT. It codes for CASSLEGTGNTEAFF.

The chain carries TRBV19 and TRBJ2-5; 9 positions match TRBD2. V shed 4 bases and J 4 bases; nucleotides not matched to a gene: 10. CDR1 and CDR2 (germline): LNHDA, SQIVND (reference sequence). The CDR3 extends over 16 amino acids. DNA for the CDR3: TGTGCCAGTAGTAGGCGGGGGGGAGTGTTTGGAGAGACCCAGTACTTC. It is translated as CASSRRGGVFGETQYF.

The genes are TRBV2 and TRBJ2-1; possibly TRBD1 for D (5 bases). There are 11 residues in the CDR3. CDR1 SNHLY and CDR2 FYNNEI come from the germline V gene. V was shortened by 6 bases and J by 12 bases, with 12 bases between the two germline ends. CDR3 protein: CASRPDQGQFF. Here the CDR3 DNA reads TGTGCCAGCAGACCCGACCAGGGGCAGTTCTTC.

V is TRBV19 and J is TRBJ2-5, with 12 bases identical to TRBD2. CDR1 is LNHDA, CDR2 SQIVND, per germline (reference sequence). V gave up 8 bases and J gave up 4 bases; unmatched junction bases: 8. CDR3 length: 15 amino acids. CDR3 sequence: CASALAGGPTETQYF. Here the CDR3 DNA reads TGTGCCAGTGCGCTAGCGGGGGGGCCCACAGAGACCCAGTACTTC.

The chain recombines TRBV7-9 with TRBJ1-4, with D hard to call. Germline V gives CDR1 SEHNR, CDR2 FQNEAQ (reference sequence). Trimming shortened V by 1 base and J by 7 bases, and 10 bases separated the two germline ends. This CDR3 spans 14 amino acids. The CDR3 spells CASSLGTSGEKLFF. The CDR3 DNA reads TGTGCCAGCAGCTTAGGAACCTCCGGTGAAAAACTGTTTTTT.